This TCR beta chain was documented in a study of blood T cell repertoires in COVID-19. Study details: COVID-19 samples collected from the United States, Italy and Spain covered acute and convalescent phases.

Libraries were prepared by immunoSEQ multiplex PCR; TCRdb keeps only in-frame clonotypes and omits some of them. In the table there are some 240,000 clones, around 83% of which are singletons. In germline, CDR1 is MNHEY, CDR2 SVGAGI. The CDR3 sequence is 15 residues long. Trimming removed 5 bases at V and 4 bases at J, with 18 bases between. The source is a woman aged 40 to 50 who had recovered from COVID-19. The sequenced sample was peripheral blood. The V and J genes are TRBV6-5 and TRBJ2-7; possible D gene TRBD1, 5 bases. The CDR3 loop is CASSPLHRFRYEQYF. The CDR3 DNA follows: TGTGCCAGCAGTCCCCTCCACAGGTTTAGGTACGAGCAGTACTTC.